This T cell receptor beta chain is from a study of T cell repertoires in cytomegalovirus infection. Study-level results: The study found HLA-C-restricted CMV-specific TCR beta clonotypes dominating the ex vivo response.

Turning to this clonotype: The antigen is undetermined.

Via MiXCR, TCRdb re-called the reads, giving one row per CDR3 protein. The data contain hundreds of thousands of distinct CDR3 sequences, 17% of them singletons. Germline V gene lookup returns CDR1 DFQATT and CDR2 SNEGSKA (reference sequence). The CDR3 runs 18 residues. Trimming took off 0 bases at V and 0 bases at J, with 20 bases between the two ends. The sequenced sample consisted of PBMCs. This clonotype was sampled from a human donor in good health (CMV status not recorded). Some clones in this sample may be carry-over from other donors' samples. The gene calls are TRBV20-1 and TRBJ1-2; D perhaps matches TRBD1 (5 bases). CDR3 sequence: CSARDKDKGPSPNYGYTF. The CDR3 region has the DNA TGCAGTGCTAGAGATAAGGACAAGGGGCCCTCACCTAACTATGGCTACACCTTC.